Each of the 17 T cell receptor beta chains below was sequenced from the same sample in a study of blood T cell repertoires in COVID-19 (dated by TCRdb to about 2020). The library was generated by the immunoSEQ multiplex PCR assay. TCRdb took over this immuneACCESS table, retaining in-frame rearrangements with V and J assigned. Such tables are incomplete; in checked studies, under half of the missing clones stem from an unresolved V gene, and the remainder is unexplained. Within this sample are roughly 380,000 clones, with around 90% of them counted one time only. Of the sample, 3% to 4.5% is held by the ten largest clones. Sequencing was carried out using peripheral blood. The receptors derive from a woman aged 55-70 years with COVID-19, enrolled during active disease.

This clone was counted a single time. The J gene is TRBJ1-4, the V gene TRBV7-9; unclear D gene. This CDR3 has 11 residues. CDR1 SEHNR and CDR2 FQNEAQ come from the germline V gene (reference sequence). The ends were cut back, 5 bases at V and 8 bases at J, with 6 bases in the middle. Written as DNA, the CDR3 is TGTGCCAGCAGCCCATTGGAAAAACTGTTTTTT. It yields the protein CASSPLEKLFF. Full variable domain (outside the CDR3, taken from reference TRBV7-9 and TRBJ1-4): DTGVSQNPRHKITKRGQNVTFRCDPISEHNRLYWYRQTLGQGPEFLTYFQNEAQLEKSRLLSDRFSAERPKGSFSTLEIQRTEQGDSAMYLCASSPLEKLFFGSGTQLSVL.

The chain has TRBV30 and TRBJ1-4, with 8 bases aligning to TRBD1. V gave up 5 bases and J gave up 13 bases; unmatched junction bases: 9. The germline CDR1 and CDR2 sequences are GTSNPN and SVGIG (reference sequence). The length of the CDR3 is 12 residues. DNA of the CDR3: TGTGCCTGGGGGACAGGCCGCAAGACACTGTTTTTT. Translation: CAWGTGRKTLFF.

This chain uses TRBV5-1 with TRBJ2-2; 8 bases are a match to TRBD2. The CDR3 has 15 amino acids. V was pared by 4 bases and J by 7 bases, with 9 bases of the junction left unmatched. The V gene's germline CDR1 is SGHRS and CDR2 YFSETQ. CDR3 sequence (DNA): TGCGCCAGCAGCGGCCAGACTAGCGCAGGCGGGGAGCTGTTTTTT. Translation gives CASSGQTSAGGELFF.

CDR3: CASSSQGGIINEQFF. Written as DNA, the CDR3 is TGCGCCAGCAGCTCTCAGGGAGGAATTATCAATGAGCAGTTCTTC. The chain couples TRBV5-1 to TRBJ2-1, with a tentative D call TRBD2 (6 bases). The CDR3 loop spans 15 amino acids. V lost 3 bases, J lost 6 bases, and 16 bases lay in between. Germline V CDR1 and CDR2: SGHRS, YFSETQ.

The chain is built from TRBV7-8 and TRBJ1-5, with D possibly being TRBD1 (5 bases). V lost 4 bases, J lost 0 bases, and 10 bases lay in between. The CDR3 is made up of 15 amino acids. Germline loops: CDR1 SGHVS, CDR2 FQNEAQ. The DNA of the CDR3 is TGTGCCAGCAGCTCGGACATCCATAGCAATCAGCCCCAGCATTTT. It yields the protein CASSSDIHSNQPQHF.

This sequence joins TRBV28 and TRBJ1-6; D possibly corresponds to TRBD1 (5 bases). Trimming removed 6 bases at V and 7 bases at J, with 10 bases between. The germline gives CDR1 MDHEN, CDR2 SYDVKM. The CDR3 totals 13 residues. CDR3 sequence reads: CASRASGNSPLHF. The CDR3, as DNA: TGTGCCAGCAGGGCCTCAGGGAATTCACCCCTCCACTTT.

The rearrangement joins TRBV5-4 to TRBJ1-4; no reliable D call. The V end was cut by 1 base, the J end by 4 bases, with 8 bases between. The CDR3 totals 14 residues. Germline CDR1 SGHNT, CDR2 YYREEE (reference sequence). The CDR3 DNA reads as TGTGCCAGCAGCTTGTCTAGGAATAATGAAAAACTGTTTTTT. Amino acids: CASSLSRNNEKLFF.

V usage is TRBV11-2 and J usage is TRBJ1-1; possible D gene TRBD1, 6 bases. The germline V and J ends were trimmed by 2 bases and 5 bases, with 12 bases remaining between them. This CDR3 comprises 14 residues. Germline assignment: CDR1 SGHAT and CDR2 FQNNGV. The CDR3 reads CASSLIRGGTEAFF. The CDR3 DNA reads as TGTGCCAGCAGCTTAATCAGGGGAGGGACTGAAGCTTTCTTT.

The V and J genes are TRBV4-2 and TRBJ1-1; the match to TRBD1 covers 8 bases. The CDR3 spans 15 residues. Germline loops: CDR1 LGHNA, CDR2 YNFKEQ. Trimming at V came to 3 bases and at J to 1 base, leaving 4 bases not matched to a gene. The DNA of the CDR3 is TGTGCCAGCAGCCAGGCCGGGACAGGGAACACTGAAGCTTTCTTT. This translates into CASSQAGTGNTEAFF.

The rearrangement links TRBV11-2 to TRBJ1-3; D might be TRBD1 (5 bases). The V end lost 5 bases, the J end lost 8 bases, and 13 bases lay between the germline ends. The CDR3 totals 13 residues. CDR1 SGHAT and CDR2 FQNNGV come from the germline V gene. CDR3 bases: TGTGCCAGCAGCGGAATAGGGGCAGACACCATATATTTT. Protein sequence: CASSGIGADTIYF.

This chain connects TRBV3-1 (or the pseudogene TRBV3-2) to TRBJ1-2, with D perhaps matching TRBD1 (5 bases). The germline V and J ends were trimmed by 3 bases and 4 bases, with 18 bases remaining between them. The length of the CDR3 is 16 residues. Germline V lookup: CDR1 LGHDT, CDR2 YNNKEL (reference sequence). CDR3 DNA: TGTGCCAGCAGCCACTTTCCTCTTGGGGCTGCCTATGGCTACACCTTC. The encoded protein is CASSHFPLGAAYGYTF.

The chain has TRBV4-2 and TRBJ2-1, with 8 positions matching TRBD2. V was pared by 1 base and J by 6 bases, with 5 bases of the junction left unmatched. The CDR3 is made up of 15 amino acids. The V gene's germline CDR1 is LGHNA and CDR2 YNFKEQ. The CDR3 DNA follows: TGTGCCAGCAGCCAAGTCGCAGCGGGGGTCAATGAGCAGTTCTTC. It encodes CASSQVAAGVNEQFF.

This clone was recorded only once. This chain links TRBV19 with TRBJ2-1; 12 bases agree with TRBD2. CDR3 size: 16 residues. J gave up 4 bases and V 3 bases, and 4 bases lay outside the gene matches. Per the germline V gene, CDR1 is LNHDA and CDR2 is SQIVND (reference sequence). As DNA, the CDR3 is TGTGCCAGTAGTATGACTAGCGGGGGTTATTACAATGAGCAGTTCTTC. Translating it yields CASSMTSGGYYNEQFF.

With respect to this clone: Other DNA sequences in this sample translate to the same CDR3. Written as DNA, the CDR3 is TGTGCCAGCAGCGGGGGGTACAATGAGCAGTTCTTC. Amino acids: CASSGGYNEQFF. This chain uses TRBV6-5 with TRBJ2-1; TRBD2 aligns across 7 bases. Germline V gene data show CDR1 as MNHEY and CDR2 as SVGAGI. The ends lost 6 bases at V and 4 bases at J; junction bases unmatched: 0. There are 12 residues in the CDR3.

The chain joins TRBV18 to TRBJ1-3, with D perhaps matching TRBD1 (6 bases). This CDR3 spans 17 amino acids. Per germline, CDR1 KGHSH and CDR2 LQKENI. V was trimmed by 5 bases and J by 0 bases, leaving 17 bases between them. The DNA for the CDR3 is TGTGCCAGCTCAACTTTCCAGGGGACCCTCTCTGGAAACACCATATATTTT. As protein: CASSTFQGTLSGNTIYF.

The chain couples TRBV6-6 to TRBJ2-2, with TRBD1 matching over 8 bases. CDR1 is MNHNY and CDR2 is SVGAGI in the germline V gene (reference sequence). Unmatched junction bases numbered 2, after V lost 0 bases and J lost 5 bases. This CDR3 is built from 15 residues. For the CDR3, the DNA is TGTGCCAGCAGTTACTCCCGGGACAGGACCGGGGAGCTGTTTTTT. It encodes CASSYSRDRTGELFF.

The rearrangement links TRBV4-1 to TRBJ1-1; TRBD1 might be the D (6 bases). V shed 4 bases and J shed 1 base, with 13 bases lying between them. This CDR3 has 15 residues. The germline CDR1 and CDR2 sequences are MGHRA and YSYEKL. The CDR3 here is CASSLEWTANTEAFF. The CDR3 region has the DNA TGCGCCAGCAGCCTGGAGTGGACAGCGAACACTGAAGCTTTCTTT.